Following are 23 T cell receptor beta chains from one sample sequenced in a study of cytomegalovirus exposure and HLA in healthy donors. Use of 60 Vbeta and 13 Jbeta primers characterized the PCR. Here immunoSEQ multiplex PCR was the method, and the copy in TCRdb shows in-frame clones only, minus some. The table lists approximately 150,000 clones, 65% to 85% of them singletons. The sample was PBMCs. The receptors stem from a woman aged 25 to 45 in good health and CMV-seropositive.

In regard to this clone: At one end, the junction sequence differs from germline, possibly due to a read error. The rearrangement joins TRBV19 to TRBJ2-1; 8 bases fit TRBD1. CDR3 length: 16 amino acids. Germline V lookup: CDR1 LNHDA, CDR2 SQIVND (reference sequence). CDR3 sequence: CASSIKDRGLDKEQFF. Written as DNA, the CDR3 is TGTGCCAGTAGTATAAAAGACAGGGGCCTCGACAAAGAGCAGTTCTTC.

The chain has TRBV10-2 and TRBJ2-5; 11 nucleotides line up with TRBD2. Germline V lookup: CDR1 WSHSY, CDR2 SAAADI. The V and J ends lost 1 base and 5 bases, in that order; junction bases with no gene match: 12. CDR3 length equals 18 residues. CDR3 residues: CASSELPYSGGARETQYF. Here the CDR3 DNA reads TGCGCCAGCAGTGAGTTACCCTATAGCGGGGGGGCCCGGGAGACCCAGTACTTC.

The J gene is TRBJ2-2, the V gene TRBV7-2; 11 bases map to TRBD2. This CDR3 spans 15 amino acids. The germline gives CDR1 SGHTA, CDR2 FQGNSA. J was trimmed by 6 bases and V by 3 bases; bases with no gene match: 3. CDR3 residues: CASSFVAGGSGELFF. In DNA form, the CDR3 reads TGTGCCAGCAGCTTTGTAGCGGGGGGGTCCGGGGAGCTGTTTTTT.

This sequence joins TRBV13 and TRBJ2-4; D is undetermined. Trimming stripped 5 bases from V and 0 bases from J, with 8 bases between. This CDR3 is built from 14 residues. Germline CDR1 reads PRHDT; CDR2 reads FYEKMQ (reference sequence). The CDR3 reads CASSLRQAKNIQYF. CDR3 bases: TGTGCCAGCAGCCTCCGACAAGCCAAAAACATTCAGTACTTC.

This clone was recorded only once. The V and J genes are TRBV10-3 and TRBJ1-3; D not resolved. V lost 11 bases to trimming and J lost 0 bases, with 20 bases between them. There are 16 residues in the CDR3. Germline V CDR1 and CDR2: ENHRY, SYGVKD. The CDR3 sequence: CAPPAARGYSGNTIYF. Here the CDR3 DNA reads TGTGCCCCGCCGGCAGCCCGGGGATACTCTGGAAACACCATATATTTT.

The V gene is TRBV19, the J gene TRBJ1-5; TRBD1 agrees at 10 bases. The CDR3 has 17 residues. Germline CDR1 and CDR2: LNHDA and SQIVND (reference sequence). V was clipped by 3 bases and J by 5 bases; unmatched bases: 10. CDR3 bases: TGTGCCAGTAGTATCGGGTCCAGGACAGGGGGGGATCAGCCCCAGCATTTT. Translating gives CASSIGSRTGGDQPQHF.

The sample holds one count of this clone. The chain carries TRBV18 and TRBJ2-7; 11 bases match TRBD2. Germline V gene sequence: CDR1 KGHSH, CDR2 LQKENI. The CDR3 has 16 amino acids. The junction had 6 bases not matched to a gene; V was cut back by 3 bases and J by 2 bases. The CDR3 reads CASSPLAGGYAYEQYF. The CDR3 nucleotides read TGTGCCAGCTCACCTCTAGCGGGGGGCTATGCCTACGAGCAGTACTTC. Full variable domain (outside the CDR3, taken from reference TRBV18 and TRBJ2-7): NAGVMQNPRHLVRRRGQEARLRCSPMKGHSHVYWYRQLPEEGLKFMVYLQKENIIDESGMPKERFSAEFPKEGPSILRIQQVVRGDSAAYFCASSPLAGGYAYEQYFGPGTRLTVT.

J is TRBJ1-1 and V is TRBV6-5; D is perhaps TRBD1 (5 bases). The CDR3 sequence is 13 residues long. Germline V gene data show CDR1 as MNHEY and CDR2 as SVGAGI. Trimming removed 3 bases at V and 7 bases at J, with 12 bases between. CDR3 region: CASSYGGGGEAFF. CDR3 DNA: TGTGCCAGCAGTTATGGCGGGGGGGGTGAAGCTTTCTTT.

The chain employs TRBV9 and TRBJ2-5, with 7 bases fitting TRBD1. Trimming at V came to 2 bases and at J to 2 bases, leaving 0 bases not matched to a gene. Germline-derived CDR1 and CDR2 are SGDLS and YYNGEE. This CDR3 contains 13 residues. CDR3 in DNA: TGTGCCAGCAGCGTGGGACAGCAAGAGACCCAGTACTTC. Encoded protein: CASSVGQQETQYF.

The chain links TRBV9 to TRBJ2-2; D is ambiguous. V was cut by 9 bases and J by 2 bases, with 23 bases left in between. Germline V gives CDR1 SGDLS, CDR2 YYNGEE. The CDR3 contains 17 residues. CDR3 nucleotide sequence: TGTGCCACCACTCCCGAGCTAACTTACCGAAACACCGGGGAGCTGTTTTTT. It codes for CATTPELTYRNTGELFF.

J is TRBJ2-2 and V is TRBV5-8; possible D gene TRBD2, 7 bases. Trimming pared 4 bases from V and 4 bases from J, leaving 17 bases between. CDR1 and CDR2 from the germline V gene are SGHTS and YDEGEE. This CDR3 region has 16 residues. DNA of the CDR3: TGTGCCAGCAGCCCCAGACTAGCAGGGGCCACCGGGGAGCTGTTTTTT. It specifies CASSPRLAGATGELFF.

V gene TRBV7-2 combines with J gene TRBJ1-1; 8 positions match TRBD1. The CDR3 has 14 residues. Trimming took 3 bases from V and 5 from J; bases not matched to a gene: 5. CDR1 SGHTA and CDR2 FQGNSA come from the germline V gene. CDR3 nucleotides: TGTGCCAGCAGCTTGGACAGGGTTCGAACTGAAGCTTTCTTT. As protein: CASSLDRVRTEAFF.

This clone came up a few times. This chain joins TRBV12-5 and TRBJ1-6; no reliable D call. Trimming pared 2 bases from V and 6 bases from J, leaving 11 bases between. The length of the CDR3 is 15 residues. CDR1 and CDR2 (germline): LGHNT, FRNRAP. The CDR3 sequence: CASGLSRAGNSPLHF. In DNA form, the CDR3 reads TGTGCTAGTGGTTTGTCGCGGGCCGGTAATTCACCCCTCCACTTT.

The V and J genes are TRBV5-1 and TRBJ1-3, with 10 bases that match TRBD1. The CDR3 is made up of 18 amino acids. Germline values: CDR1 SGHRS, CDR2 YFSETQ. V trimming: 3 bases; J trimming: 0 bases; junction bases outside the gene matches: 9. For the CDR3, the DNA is TGCGCCAGCAGCTGGACGACAGGGGGCGGCTTCTCTGGAAACACCATATATTTT. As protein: CASSWTTGGGFSGNTIYF.

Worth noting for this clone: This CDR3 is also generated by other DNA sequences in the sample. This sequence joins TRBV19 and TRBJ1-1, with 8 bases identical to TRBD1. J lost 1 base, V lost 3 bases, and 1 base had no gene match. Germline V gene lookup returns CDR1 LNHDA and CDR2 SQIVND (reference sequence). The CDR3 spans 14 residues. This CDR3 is CASSIDRGNTEAFF. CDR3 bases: TGTGCCAGTAGTATCGACAGGGGGAACACTGAAGCTTTCTTT.

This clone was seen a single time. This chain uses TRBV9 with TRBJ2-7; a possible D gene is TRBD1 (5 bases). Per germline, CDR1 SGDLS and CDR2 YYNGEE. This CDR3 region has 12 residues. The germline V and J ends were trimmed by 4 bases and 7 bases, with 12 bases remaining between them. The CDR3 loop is CASSRQGWEQYF. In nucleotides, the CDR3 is TGTGCCAGCAGCCGTCAGGGTTGGGAGCAGTACTTC.

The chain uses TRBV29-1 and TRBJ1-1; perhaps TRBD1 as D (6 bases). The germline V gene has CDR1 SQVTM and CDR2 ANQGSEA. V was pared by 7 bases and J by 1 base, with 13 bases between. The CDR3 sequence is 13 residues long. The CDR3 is CSGRGGWNTEAFF. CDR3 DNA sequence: TGCAGCGGGAGGGGGGGCTGGAACACTGAAGCTTTCTTT.

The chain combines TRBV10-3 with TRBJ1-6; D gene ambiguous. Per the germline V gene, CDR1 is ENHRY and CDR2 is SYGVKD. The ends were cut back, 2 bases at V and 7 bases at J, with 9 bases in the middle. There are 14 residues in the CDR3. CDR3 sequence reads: CAISEGQINSPLHF. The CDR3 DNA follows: TGTGCCATCAGTGAGGGGCAGATCAATTCACCCCTCCACTTT.

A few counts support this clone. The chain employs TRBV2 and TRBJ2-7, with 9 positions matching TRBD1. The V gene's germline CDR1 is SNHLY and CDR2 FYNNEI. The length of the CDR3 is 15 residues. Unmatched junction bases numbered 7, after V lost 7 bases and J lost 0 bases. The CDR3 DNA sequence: TGTGCCAGCACCCCGGACAGGGGACACTCCTACGAGCAGTACTTC. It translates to CASTPDRGHSYEQYF.

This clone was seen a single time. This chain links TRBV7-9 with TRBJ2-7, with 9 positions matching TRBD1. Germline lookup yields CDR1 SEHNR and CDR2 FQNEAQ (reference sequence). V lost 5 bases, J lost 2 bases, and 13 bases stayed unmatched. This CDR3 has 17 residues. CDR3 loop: CASSRGGRDRATYEQYF. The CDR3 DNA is TGTGCCAGCAGCCGAGGGGGTCGGGACAGGGCTACCTACGAGCAGTACTTC.

The CDR3 here is CASSRQGFYGYTF. Written as DNA, the CDR3 is TGTGCCAGCAGTCGACAGGGTTTCTATGGCTACACCTTC. V gene TRBV6-6 combines with J gene TRBJ1-2; TRBD1 matches at 7 bases. V lost 5 bases and J lost 4; bases outside the gene matches: 4. CDR1 and CDR2 from the germline V gene are MNHNY and SVGAGI (reference sequence). The CDR3 has 13 amino acids.

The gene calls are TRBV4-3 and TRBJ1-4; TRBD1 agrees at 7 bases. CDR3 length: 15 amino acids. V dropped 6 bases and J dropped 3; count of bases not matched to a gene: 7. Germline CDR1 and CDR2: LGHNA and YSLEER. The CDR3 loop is CASRLIGTANEKLFF. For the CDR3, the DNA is TGCGCCAGCAGGCTGATAGGGACAGCTAATGAAAAACTGTTTTTT.

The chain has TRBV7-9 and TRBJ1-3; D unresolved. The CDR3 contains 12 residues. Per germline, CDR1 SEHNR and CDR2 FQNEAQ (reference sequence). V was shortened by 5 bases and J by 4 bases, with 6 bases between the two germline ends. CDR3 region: CASSVQGNTIYF. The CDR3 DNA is TGTGCCAGCAGCGTCCAAGGAAACACCATATATTTT.